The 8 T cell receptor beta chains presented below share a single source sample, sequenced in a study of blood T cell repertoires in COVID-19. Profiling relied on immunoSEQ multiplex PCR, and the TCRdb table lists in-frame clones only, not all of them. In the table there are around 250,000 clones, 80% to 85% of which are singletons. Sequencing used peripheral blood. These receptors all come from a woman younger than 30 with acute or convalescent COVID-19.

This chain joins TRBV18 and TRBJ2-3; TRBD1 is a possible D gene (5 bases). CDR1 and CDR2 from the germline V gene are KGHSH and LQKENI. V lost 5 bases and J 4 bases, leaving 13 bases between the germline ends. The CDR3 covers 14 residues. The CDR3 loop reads CASSLGLTPDTQYF. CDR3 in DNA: TGTGCCAGCTCATTGGGGCTCACCCCAGATACGCAGTATTTT.

As DNA, the CDR3 is TGTGCCAGCAGCCCTTATTTCTACGAGCAGTACTTC. It codes for CASSPYFYEQYF. The genes are TRBV7-2 and TRBJ2-7; D call uncertain. In germline, CDR1 is SGHTA, CDR2 FQGNSA. The ends were cut back, 5 bases at V and 3 bases at J, with 8 bases in the middle. The CDR3 is 12 amino acids.

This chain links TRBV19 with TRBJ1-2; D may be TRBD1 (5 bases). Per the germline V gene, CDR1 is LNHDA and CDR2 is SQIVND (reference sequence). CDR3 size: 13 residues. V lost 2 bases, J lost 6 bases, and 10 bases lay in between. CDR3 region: CASSINQGDGYTF. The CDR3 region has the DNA TGTGCCAGTAGTATAAATCAGGGTGATGGCTACACCTTC. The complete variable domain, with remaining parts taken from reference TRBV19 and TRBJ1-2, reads DGGITQSPKYLFRKEGQNVTLSCEQNLNHDAMYWYRQDPGQGLRLIYYSQIVNDFQKGDIAEGYSVSREKKESFPLTVTSAQKNPTAFYLCASSINQGDGYTFGSGTRLTVV.

The CDR3 is CASSWDRDYQPQHF. DNA for the CDR3: TGTGCCAGCAGCTGGGACAGGGATTATCAGCCCCAGCATTTT. The genes are TRBV6-2 or TRBV6-3 and TRBJ1-5, with 9 bases lining up with TRBD1. CDR1 and CDR2 (germline): MNHEY, SVGEGT. The V segment lost 6 bases and the J segment 5 bases; nucleotides outside the gene matches: 5. The length of the CDR3 is 14 residues.

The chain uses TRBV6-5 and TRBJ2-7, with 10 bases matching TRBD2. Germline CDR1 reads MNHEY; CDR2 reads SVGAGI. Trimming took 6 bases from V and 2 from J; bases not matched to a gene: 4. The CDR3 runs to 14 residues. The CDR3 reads CASRGLAATYEQYF. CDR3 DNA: TGTGCCAGCAGAGGACTAGCGGCAACCTACGAGCAGTACTTC.

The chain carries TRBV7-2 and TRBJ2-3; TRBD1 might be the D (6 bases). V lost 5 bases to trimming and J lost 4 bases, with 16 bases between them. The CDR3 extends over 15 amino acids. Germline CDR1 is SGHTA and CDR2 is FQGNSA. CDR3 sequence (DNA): TGTGCCAGCAGCCCGACAGGAAAAGGGGCAGATACGCAGTATTTT. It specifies CASSPTGKGADTQYF.

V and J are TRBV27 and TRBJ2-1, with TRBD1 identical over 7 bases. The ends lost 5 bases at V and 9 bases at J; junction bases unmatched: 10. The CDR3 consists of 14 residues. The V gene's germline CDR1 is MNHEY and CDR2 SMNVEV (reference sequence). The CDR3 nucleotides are TGTGCCAGCAGTGGGCCGACAGGGTGGGGTGAGCAGTTCTTC. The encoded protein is CASSGPTGWGEQFF.

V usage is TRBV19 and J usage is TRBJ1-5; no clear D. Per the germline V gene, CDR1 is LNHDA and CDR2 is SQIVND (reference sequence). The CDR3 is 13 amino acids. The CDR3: CATNGSPEKPQHF. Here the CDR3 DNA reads TGTGCTACTAATGGATCCCCGGAGAAGCCCCAGCATTTT.